Sequencing of this TCR beta chain was carried out in a study of blood T cell repertoires in COVID-19. In the study overall: COVID-19 samples collected from the United States, Italy and Spain covered acute and convalescent phases. From T cells, B-cell-depleted T cells, or PBMCs came the material, which was cDNA or gDNA.

Original processing notes: The authors estimated nucleated cell counts from reference gene primer amplification. The table came from immunoSEQ multiplex PCR; TCRdb's copy has only in-frame clones and leaves some out. V and J calls and clone size are given by that table; D and trimming were obtained from the DNA. The sample contains roughly 100,000 clones, 91% of which appear only once. The germline V gene has CDR1 GTSNPN and CDR2 SVGIG (reference sequence). V was trimmed by 1 base and J by 1 base, leaving 7 bases between them. CDR3 length: 13 residues. The genes are TRBV30 and TRBJ1-1; D gene unclear. The source of this sequence is a human donor in a cohort sampled during active COVID-19. The sample taken for sequencing was peripheral blood. The CDR3 sequence: CAWSEQPNTEAFF. The CDR3 DNA sequence: TGTGCCTGGAGTGAACAGCCGAACACTGAAGCTTTCTTT.